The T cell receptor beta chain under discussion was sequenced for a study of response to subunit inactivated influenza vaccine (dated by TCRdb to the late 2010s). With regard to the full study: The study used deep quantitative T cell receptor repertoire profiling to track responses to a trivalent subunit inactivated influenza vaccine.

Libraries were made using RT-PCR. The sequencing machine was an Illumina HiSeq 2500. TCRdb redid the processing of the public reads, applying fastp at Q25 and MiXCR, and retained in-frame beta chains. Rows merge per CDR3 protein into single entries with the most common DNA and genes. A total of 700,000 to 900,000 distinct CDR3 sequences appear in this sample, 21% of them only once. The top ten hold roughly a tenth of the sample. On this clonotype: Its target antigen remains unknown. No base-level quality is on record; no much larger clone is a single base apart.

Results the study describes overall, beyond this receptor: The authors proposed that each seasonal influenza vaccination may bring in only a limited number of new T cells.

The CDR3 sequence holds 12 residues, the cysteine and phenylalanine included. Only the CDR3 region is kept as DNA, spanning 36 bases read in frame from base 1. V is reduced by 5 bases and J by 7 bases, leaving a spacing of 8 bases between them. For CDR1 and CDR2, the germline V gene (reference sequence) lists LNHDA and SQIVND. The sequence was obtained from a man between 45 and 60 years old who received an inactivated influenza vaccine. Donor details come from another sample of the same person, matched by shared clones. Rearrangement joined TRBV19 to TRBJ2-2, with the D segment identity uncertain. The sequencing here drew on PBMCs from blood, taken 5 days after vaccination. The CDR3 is CASSPGVGELFF. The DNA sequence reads TGTGCCAGTAGTCCGGGTGTCGGGGAGCTGTTTTTT.